Below, one T cell receptor (beta chain) is given with its context. Per the study methods: Scientists estimated how many nucleated cells there were by amplifying reference gene primers. The data were produced by immunoSEQ multiplex PCR, yet TCRdb's version contains in-frame clones alone and is incomplete. D and trimming were read from the DNA, whereas the V and J calls and clone size are those reported in that table. Here the sample spans around 110,000 clones, about two thirds being singletons. These data come from a study of blood T cell repertoires in COVID-19. Study context: Samples representing acute and convalescent COVID-19 were sourced from the United States, Italy and Spain. T cells, B-cell-depleted T cells, or PBMCs supplied cDNA or gDNA.

V shed 1 base and J shed 8 bases, with 20 bases lying between them. The V gene's germline CDR1 is MGHRA and CDR2 YSYEKL. This CDR3 is built from 17 residues. V is TRBV4-1 and J is TRBJ2-2; perhaps TRBD1 as D (6 bases). This receptor was identified in a human donor with acute or convalescent COVID-19. The donor label of this sample is uncertain. The sample taken for sequencing was peripheral blood. CDR3 bases: TGCGCCAGCAGCCAAGCCGTCTTTACAGGGATTGGGGGGGAGCTGTTTTTT. The encoded protein is CASSQAVFTGIGGELFF.